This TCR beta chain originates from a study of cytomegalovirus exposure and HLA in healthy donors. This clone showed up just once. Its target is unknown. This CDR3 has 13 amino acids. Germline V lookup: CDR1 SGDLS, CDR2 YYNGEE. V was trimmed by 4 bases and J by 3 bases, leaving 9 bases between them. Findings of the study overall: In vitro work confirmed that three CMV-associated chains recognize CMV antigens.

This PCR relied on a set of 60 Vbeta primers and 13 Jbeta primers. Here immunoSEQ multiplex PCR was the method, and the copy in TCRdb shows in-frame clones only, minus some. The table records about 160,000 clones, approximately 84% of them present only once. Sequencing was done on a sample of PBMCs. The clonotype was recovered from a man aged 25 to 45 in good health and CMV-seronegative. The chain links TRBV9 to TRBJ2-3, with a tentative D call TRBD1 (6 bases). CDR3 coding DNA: TGTGCCAGCAGCCGAACAGGGACAGATACGCAGTATTTT. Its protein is CASSRTGTDTQYF.